This T cell receptor beta chain was captured by sequencing in a study of CD8 T cells in ankylosing spondylitis. Notes on the study in general: In ankylosing spondylitis blood, a motif of several highly homologous TCR beta variants appeared characteristic.

The V and J ends lost 4 bases and 4 bases, in that order; junction bases with no gene match: 8. This CDR3 contains 15 residues. CDR1 and CDR2 (germline): SGHTA, FQGNSA. TCRdb processed the 5' RACE reads anew with MiXCR; each CDR3 protein has one entry. The sample records 500,000 to 650,000 distinct CDR3 sequences, about 5% being singletons. This clonotype was observed many times. The antigen remains unidentified. The J gene is TRBJ2-5, the V gene TRBV7-2; 8 nucleotides line up with TRBD1. Material for sequencing was blood, either unsorted or a sorted T cell fraction (not recorded which). This TCR came from a male donor with ankylosing spondylitis. The CDR3 nucleotides read TGTGCCAGCAGCTCCCAGACAGGGGTGATAGAGACCCAGTACTTC. Protein sequence: CASSSQTGVIETQYF. Supplemented by reference TRBV7-2 and TRBJ2-5, the full variable domain reads GAGVSQSPSNKVTEKGKDVELRCDPISGHTALYWYRQSLGQGLEFLIYFQGNSAPDKSGLPSDRFSAERTGGSVSTLTIQRTQQEDSAVYLCASSSQTGVIETQYFGPGTRLLVL.